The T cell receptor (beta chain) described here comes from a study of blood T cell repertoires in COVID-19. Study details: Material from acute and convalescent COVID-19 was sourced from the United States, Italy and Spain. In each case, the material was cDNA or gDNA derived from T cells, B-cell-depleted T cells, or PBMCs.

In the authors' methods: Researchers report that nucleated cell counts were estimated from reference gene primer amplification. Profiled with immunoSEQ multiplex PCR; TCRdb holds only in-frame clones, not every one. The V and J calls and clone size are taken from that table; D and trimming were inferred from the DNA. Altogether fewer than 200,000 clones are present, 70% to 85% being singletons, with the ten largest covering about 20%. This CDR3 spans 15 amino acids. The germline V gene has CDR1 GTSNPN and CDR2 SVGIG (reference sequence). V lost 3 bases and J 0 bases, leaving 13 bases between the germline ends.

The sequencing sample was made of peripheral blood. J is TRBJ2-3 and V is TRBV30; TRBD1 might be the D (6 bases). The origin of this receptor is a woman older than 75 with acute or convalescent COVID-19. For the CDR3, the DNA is TGTGCCTGGAGAGATACAGGGTCTAGCACAGATACGCAGTATTTT. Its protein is CAWRDTGSSTDTQYF.